The rows below give T cell receptor beta chains drawn from one sample of a study of shared T cell receptors in the human thymus. Some clones are missing from TCRdb's copy, which holds only in-frame ones; the method was immunoSEQ multiplex PCR. The data show about 380,000 clones, more than 85% seen once. The source material was thymocytes. All receptors come from a human donor. Both conserved end residues are part of each CDR3. Each record gives: CDR3 DNA, CDR3 protein, D gene, clone size, V gene, J gene. D genes are given only for firm matches. Size is stated for part of the rows, as once, few or many counts, or as a class when the clone is expanded.

CDR3nt: TGTGCCAGCAGCTTTTCCCTCCGGGAAGGGAATGAAAAACTGTTTTTT
CDR3aa: CASSFSLREGNEKLFF
d_gene: NA
abundance: NA
v_gene: TRBV7-9
j_gene: TRBJ1-4

CDR3nt: TGCGCCAGCAGCCTAGCGACCTTCTACAATGAGCAGTTCTTC
CDR3aa: CASSLATFYNEQFF
d_gene: NA
abundance: NA
v_gene: TRBV5-1
j_gene: TRBJ2-1

CDR3nt: TGCGCCAGCAGCCAAAACACGAGGGGGCGAGGAAACACCATATATTTT
CDR3aa: CASSQNTRGRGNTIYF
d_gene: TRBD1
abundance: NA
v_gene: TRBV4-3
j_gene: TRBJ1-3

CDR3nt: TGTGCCAGCAGCTTTACTAGCGGGAGGAGTTGCACCGGGGAGCTGTTTTTT
CDR3aa: CASSFTSGRSCTGELFF
d_gene: TRBD2
abundance: NA
v_gene: TRBV7-9
j_gene: TRBJ2-2

CDR3nt: TGCGCCAGCAGCTTGGCCGCTAGGTGGGGCACAGATACGCAGTATTTT
CDR3aa: CASSLAARWGTDTQYF
d_gene: NA
abundance: NA
v_gene: TRBV5-1
j_gene: TRBJ2-3

CDR3nt: TGTGCCAGCAGCAGTAACGACTCGGGACTAGCGGGAGCCGGGGAGCTGTTTTTT
CDR3aa: CASSSNDSGLAGAGELFF
d_gene: TRBD2
abundance: NA
v_gene: TRBV2
j_gene: TRBJ2-2

CDR3nt: TGTGCCAGCAGTTTATCGGCAGGAAAAAGCACAGATACGCAGTATTTT
CDR3aa: CASSLSAGKSTDTQYF
d_gene: NA
abundance: NA
v_gene: TRBV27
j_gene: TRBJ2-3

CDR3nt: TGTGCCAGCAGCTTAAGAGATACGCAGTATTTT
CDR3aa: CASSLRDTQYF
d_gene: NA
abundance: NA
v_gene: TRBV7-9
j_gene: TRBJ2-3

CDR3nt: TGTGCCAGTCGACTCGGGGGGACCGAGGAGCTGTTTTTT
CDR3aa: CASRLGGTEELFF
d_gene: TRBD2
abundance: NA
v_gene: TRBV7-6
j_gene: TRBJ2-2

CDR3nt: TGTGCCAGCAGCTTAGATTTTACAGGGGCTGGTGAAAAACTGTTTTTT
CDR3aa: CASSLDFTGAGEKLFF
d_gene: TRBD1
abundance: NA
v_gene: TRBV11-2
j_gene: TRBJ1-4

CDR3nt: TGTGCCAGCAGTTACTCGCCAGGACCCCCCTACGAGCAGTACTTC
CDR3aa: CASSYSPGPPYEQYF
d_gene: NA
abundance: NA
v_gene: TRBV6-5
j_gene: TRBJ2-7

CDR3nt: TGCGCCAGCGGGTCATTAGAGGAGCAGTACTTC
CDR3aa: CASGSLEEQYF
d_gene: NA
abundance: NA
v_gene: TRBV5-1
j_gene: TRBJ2-7

CDR3nt: TGTGCCAGCAGACGACTAGCGGGAGGGCCGCACGAGCAGTACTTC
CDR3aa: CASRRLAGGPHEQYF
d_gene: TRBD2
abundance: NA
v_gene: TRBV6-6
j_gene: TRBJ2-7

CDR3nt: TGTGCCAGCAGCCCCCCTCCAGGGGTCACCTACGAGCAGTACTTC
CDR3aa: CASSPPPGVTYEQYF
d_gene: NA
abundance: NA
v_gene: TRBV6-6
j_gene: TRBJ2-7

CDR3nt: TGTGCCAGCAGCCCCCGAGGCAGCGCTGGAAACACCATATATTTT
CDR3aa: CASSPRGSAGNTIYF
d_gene: NA
abundance: NA
v_gene: TRBV7-2
j_gene: TRBJ1-3

CDR3nt: TGCGCCAGCAGCCAAGAACAAGAGGAGAACGGAGTAGAGAATGAGCAGTTCTTC
CDR3aa: CASSQEQEENGVENEQFF
d_gene: NA
abundance: NA
v_gene: TRBV4-3
j_gene: TRBJ2-1

CDR3nt: TGCGCCAGCAGCTTGGTGGCAGGGAGGATGAACACTGAAGCTTTCTTT
CDR3aa: CASSLVAGRMNTEAFF
d_gene: NA
abundance: NA
v_gene: TRBV5-1
j_gene: TRBJ1-1

CDR3nt: TGTGCCAGCAGCCCGTCCTGGGGGGAGGACGGCAATCAGCCCCAGCATTTT
CDR3aa: CASSPSWGEDGNQPQHF
d_gene: NA
abundance: NA
v_gene: TRBV27
j_gene: TRBJ1-5

CDR3nt: TGTGCCAGTTTAATAACCGCCGGGACAGGGAAGATGGACAATCAGCCCCAGCATTTT
CDR3aa: CASLITAGTGKMDNQPQHF
d_gene: TRBD1
abundance: NA
v_gene: TRBV19
j_gene: TRBJ1-5

CDR3nt: TGCGCCAGCAGCTGGCAGAAACTCTTACAAGAGACCCAGTACTTC
CDR3aa: CASSWQKLLQETQYF
d_gene: NA
abundance: NA
v_gene: TRBV5-1
j_gene: TRBJ2-5

CDR3nt: TGTGCCAGCAGCTTAGGTAGGGGCGGTTTTACTGAAGCTTTCTTT
CDR3aa: CASSLGRGGFTEAFF
d_gene: NA
abundance: NA
v_gene: TRBV5-6
j_gene: TRBJ1-1

CDR3nt: TGTGCCAGCAGAAGTGTCGGACCCGGCGAGCAGTACTTC
CDR3aa: CASRSVGPGEQYF
d_gene: NA
abundance: NA
v_gene: TRBV2
j_gene: TRBJ2-7

CDR3nt: TGTGCCAGCAGCCACCCCAGCAGCTCCGTGCTCTACGAGCAGTACTTC
CDR3aa: CASSHPSSSVLYEQYF
d_gene: NA
abundance: NA
v_gene: TRBV5-6
j_gene: TRBJ2-7

CDR3nt: TGTGCCAGTAGTGGGGAGTTTAATAGCAATCAGCCCCAGCATTTT
CDR3aa: CASSGEFNSNQPQHF
d_gene: NA
abundance: NA
v_gene: TRBV19
j_gene: TRBJ1-5

CDR3nt: TGTGCCAGCACCCCGTCCCCGAGGGCCCTCAATGAGCAGTTCTTC
CDR3aa: CASTPSPRALNEQFF
d_gene: NA
abundance: NA
v_gene: TRBV7-3
j_gene: TRBJ2-1

CDR3nt: TGTGCTAGTGGTTTGGACGACGGGCCTGAGCAGTTCTTC
CDR3aa: CASGLDDGPEQFF
d_gene: NA
abundance: NA
v_gene: TRBV12-5
j_gene: TRBJ2-1

CDR3nt: TGTGCCAGCAACACAGGCGATGGCTACACCTTC
CDR3aa: CASNTGDGYTF
d_gene: NA
abundance: NA
v_gene: TRBV9
j_gene: TRBJ1-2

CDR3nt: TGTGCCAGCAACAGTTACAATGAGCAGTTCTTC
CDR3aa: CASNSYNEQFF
d_gene: NA
abundance: NA
v_gene: TRBV27
j_gene: TRBJ2-1

CDR3nt: TGTGCCTGGAGGACGAGATCAGGGGCACTACTCCAAGAGACCCAGTACTTC
CDR3aa: CAWRTRSGALLQETQYF
d_gene: NA
abundance: NA
v_gene: TRBV30
j_gene: TRBJ2-5

CDR3nt: TGTGCCAGCAGCTTAGGCCGGTCGGGCGGGAGGCGAGATACGCAGTATTTT
CDR3aa: CASSLGRSGGRRDTQYF
d_gene: TRBD2
abundance: NA
v_gene: TRBV7-2
j_gene: TRBJ2-3

CDR3nt: TGTGCCAGTAAAAGAGCGCACACAGATACGCAGTATTTT
CDR3aa: CASKRAHTDTQYF
d_gene: NA
abundance: NA
v_gene: TRBV19
j_gene: TRBJ2-3

CDR3nt: TGTGCCAGCAGCTCATATTGGAGGGAGGGAAACAATGAGCAGTTCTTC
CDR3aa: CASSSYWREGNNEQFF
d_gene: TRBD2
abundance: once
v_gene: TRBV7-9
j_gene: TRBJ2-1